This TCR beta chain was captured by sequencing in a study of cytomegalovirus exposure and HLA in healthy donors. Broader study findings: The authors later linked a missense DCLRE1C variant to TCR beta V- and J-gene trimming.

For this clone: The antigen is not known.

The primer mix had 60 Vbeta and 13 Jbeta primers. The data were produced by immunoSEQ multiplex PCR, yet TCRdb's version contains in-frame clones alone and is incomplete. In the table there are about 120,000 clones, 80% of which are singletons. The CDR3 spans 15 residues. The V and J ends lost 5 bases and 3 bases, in that order; junction bases with no gene match: 6. CDR1 and CDR2 from the germline V gene are LNHDA and SQIVND (reference sequence). This clonotype was sampled from a female donor in good health and CMV-seropositive. This chain links TRBV19 with TRBJ2-7; 11 nucleotides match TRBD1. The sequencing input was PBMCs. The CDR3 loop is CASSAPGTGGYEQYF. DNA for the CDR3: TGTGCCAGTAGTGCCCCCGGGACAGGGGGCTACGAGCAGTACTTC.